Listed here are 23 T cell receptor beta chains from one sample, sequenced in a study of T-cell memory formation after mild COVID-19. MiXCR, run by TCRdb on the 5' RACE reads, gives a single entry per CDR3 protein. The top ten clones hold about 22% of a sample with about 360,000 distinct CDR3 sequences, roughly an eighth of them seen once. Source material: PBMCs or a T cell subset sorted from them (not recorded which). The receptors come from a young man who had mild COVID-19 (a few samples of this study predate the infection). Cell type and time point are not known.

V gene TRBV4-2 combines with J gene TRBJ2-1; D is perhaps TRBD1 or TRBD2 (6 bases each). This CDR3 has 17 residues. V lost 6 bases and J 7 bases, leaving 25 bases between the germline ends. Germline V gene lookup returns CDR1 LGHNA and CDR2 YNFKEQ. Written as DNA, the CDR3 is TGTGCCAGCAGTTCCGCCGGCCTCTCAGGAGGGGGGAATGAGCAGTTCTTC. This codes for CASSSAGLSGGGNEQFF.

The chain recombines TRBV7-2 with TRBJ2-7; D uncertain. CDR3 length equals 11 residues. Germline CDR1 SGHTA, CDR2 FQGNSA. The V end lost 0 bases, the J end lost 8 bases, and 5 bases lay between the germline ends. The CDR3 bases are TGTGCCAGCAGCTTAGCAAGGCAGCAGTACTTC. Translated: CASSLARQQYF.

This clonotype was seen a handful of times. The CDR3 spells CASSIRQALGNTIYF. CDR3 sequence (DNA): TGTGCCAGCAGTATAAGACAGGCCCTGGGAAACACCATATATTTT. This chain uses TRBV2 with TRBJ1-3; D is perhaps TRBD1 (6 bases). CDR1 SNHLY and CDR2 FYNNEI come from the germline V gene. V gave up 5 bases and J gave up 4 bases, with 15 bases separating them. The CDR3 is made up of 15 amino acids.

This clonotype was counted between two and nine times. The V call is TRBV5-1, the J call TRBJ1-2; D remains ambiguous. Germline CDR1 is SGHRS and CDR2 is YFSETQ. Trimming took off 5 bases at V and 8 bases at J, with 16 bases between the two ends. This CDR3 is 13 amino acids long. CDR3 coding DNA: TGCGCCAGCAGAACAAAGCCTTCTATGGGCTACACCTTC. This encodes CASRTKPSMGYTF. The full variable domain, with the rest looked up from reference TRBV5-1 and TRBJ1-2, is KAGVTQTPRYLIKTRGQQVTLSCSPISGHRSVSWYQQTPGQGLQFLFEYFSETQRNKGNFPGRFSGRQFSNSRSEMNVSTLELGDSALYLCASRTKPSMGYTFGSGTRLTVV.

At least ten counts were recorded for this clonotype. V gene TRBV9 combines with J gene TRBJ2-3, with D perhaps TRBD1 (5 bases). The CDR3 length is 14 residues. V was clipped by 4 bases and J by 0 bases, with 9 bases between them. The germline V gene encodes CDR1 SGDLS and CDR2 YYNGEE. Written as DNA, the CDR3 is TGTGCCAGCAGCCTACGACAGAGCACAGATACGCAGTATTTT. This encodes CASSLRQSTDTQYF. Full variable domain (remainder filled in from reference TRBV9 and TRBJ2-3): DSGVTQTPKHLITATGQRVTLRCSPRSGDLSVYWYQQSLDQGLQFLIQYYNGEERAKGNILERFSAQQFPDLHSELNLSSLELGDSALYFCASSLRQSTDTQYFGPGTRLTVL.

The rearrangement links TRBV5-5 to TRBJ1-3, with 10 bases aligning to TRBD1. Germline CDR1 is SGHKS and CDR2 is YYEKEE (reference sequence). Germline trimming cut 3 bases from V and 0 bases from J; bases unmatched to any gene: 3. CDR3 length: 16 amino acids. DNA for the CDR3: TGTGCCAGCAGCTATCGACAGGGGGCCTCTGGAAACACCATATATTTT. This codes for CASSYRQGASGNTIYF.

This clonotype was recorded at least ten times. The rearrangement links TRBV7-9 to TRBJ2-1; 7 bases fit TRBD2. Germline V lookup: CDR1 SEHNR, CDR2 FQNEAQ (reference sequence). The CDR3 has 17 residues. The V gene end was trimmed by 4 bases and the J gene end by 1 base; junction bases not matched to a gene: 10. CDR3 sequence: CASSSPVGGKSYNEQFF. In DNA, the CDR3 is TGTGCCAGCAGCTCGCCGGTCGGGGGGAAATCCTACAATGAGCAGTTCTTC.

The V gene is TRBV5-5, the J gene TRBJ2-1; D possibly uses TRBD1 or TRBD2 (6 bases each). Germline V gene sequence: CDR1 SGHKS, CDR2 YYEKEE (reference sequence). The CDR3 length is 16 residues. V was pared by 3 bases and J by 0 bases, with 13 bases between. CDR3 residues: CASSSWGASSYNEQFF. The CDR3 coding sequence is TGTGCCAGCAGCTCCTGGGGGGCTAGCTCCTACAATGAGCAGTTCTTC.

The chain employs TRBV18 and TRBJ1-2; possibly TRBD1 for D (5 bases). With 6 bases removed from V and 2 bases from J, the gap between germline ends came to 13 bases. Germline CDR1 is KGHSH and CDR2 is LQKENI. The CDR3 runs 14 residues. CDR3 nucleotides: TGTGCCAGCTCTCAAAGCCGGGACAACTATGGCTACACCTTC. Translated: CASSQSRDNYGYTF.

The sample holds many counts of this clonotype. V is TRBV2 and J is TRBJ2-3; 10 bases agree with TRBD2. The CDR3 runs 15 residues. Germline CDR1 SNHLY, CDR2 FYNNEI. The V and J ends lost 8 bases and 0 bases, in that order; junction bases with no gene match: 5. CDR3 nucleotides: TGTGCCAGCTTTACTAGCGGGGCCAGCACAGATACGCAGTATTTT. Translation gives CASFTSGASTDTQYF. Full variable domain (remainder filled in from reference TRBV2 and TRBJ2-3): EPEVTQTPSHQVTQMGQEVILRCVPISNHLYFYWYRQILGQKVEFLVSFYNNEISEKSEIFDDQFSVERPDGSNFTLKIRSTKLEDSAMYFCASFTSGASTDTQYFGPGTRLTVL.

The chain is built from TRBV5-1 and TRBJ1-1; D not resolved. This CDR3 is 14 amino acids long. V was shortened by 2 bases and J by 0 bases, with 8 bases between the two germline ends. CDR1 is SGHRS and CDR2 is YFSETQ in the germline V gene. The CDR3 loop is CASSFSYLNTEAFF. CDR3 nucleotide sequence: TGCGCCAGCAGCTTTTCGTACTTGAACACTGAAGCTTTCTTT.

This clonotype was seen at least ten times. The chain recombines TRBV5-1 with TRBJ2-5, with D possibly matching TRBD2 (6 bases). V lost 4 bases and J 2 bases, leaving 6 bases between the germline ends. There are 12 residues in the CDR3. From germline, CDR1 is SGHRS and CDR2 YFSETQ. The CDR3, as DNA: TGCGCCAGCAGCGGGGGGCAAGAGACCCAGTACTTC. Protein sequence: CASSGGQETQYF.

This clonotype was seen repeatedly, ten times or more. The CDR3: CASGPSTGELFF. The CDR3, as DNA: TGTGCCAGCGGCCCTTCGACCGGGGAGCTGTTTTTT. The chain couples TRBV7-2 to TRBJ2-2; D gene unclear. Germline CDR1 and CDR2: SGHTA and FQGNSA. V was shortened by 8 bases and J by 5 bases, with 9 bases between the two germline ends. This CDR3 has 12 residues.

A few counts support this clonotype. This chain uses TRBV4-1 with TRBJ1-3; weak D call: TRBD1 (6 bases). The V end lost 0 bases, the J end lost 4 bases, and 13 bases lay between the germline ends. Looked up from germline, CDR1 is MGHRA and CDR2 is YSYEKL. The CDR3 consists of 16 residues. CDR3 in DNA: TGCGCCAGCAGCCAAGATCGCGGGGGCAGGGGAAACACCATATATTTT. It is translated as CASSQDRGGRGNTIYF.

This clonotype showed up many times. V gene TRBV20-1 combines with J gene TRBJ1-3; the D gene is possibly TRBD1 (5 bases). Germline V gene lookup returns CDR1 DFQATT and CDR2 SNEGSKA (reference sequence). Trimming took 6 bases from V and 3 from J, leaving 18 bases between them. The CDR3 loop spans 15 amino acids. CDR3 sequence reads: CSARDGGAFGNTIYF. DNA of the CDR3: TGCAGTGCCAGGGACGGCGGGGCCTTTGGAAACACCATATATTTT.

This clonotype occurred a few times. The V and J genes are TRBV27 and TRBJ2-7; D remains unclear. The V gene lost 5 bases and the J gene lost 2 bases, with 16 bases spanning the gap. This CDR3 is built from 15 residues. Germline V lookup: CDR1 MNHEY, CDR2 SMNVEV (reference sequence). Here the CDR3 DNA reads TGTGCCAGCAGTGCCAGACGATTGATTCCCTACGAGCAGTACTTC. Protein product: CASSARRLIPYEQYF.

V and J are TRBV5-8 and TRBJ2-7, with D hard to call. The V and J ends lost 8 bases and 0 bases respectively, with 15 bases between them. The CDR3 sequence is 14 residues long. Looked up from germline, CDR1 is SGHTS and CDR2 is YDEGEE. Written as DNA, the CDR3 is TGTGCCAGGGGAAAAAAACAGAACTCCTACGAGCAGTACTTC. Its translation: CARGKKQNSYEQYF.

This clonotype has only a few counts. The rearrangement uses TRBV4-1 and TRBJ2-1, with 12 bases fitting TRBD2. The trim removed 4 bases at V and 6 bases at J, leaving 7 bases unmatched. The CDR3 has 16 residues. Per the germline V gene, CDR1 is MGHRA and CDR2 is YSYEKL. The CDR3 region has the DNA TGCGCCAGCAGCCTGCGGGAGACTAGCGGGGGCAATGAGCAGTTCTTC. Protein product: CASSLRETSGGNEQFF.

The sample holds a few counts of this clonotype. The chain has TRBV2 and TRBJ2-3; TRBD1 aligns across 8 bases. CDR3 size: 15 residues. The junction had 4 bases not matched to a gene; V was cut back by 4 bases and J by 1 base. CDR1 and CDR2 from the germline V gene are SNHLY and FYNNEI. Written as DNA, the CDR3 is TGTGCCAGCAGTGGTTCGGACAGGGGCACAGATACGCAGTATTTT. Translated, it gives CASSGSDRGTDTQYF. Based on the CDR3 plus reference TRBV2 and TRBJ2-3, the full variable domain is EPEVTQTPSHQVTQMGQEVILRCVPISNHLYFYWYRQILGQKVEFLVSFYNNEISEKSEIFDDQFSVERPDGSNFTLKIRSTKLEDSAMYFCASSGSDRGTDTQYFGPGTRLTVL.

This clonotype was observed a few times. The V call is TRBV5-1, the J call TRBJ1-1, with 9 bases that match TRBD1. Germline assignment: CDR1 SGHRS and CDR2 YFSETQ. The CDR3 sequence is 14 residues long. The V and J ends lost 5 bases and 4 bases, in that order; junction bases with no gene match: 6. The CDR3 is CASRQGALVTEAFF. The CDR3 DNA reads TGCGCCAGCAGACAGGGGGCTCTCGTCACTGAAGCTTTCTTT.

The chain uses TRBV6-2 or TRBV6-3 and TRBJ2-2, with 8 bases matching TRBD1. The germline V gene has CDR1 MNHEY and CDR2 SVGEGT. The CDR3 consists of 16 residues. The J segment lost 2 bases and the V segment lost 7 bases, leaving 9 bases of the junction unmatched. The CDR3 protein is CASTHGAGGNTGELFF. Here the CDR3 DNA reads TGTGCCAGCACTCATGGGGCAGGGGGCAACACCGGGGAGCTGTTTTTT.

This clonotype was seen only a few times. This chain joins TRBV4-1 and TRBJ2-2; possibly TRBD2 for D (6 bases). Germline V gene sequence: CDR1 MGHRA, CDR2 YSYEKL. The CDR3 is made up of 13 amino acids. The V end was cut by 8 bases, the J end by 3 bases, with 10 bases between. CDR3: CASGGPDTGELFF. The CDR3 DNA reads TGCGCCAGCGGAGGGCCCGACACCGGGGAGCTGTTTTTT.

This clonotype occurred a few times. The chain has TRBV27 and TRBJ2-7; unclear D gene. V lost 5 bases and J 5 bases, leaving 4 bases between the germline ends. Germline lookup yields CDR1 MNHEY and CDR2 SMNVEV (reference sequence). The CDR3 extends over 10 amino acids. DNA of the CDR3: TGTGCCAGCAGTGCACACGAGCAGTACTTC. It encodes CASSAHEQYF.